The clone carrying this TCR beta chain was seen repeatedly, ten times or more. These data belong to a study of shared clonotypes between healthy human individuals. The CDR3 totals 16 residues. The V end was cut by 9 bases, the J end by 0 bases, with 20 bases between. CDR1 is MRHNA, CDR2 SNTAGT, per germline. At deep level, the assay was performed. The replicate PCRs on unsorted PBMC were given about 300 ng DNA, which is about 30,000 T cell genomes. Generated by immunoSEQ multiplex PCR, the TCRdb table keeps only in-frame clones and is missing some. The sample contains fewer than 500,000 clones, 60% to 80% of which appear only once.

The chain couples TRBV6-4 to TRBJ1-1; D gene unclear. Material: PBMCs. The clonotype was recovered from a woman aged 40 to 49 in good health. Some clones in this sample may be carry-over from other donors' samples. The chain's CDR3 is CASITAYPELNTEAFF. Here the CDR3 DNA reads TGTGCCAGTATAACGGCTTACCCGGAACTGAACACTGAAGCTTTCTTT.